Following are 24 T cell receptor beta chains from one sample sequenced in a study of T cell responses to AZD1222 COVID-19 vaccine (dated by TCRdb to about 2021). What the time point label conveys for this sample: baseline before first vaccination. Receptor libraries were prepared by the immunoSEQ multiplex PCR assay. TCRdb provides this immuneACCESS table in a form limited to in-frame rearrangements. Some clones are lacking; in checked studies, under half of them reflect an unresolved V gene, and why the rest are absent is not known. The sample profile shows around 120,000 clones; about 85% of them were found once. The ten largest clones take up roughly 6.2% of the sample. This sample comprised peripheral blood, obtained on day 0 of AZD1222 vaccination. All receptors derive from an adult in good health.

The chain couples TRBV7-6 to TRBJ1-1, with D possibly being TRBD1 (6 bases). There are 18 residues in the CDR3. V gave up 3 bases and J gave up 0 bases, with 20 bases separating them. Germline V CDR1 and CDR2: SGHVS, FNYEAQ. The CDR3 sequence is CASSFEGGKTDMNTEAFF. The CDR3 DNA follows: TGTGCCAGCAGCTTTGAAGGGGGAAAGACAGATATGAACACTGAAGCTTTCTTT.

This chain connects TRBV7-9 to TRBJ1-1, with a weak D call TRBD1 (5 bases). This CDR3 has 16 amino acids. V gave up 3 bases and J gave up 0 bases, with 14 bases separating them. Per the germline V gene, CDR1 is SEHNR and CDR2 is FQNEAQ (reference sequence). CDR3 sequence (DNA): TGTGCCAGCAGCTTTAGGCCGGGACTGCTGAACACTGAAGCTTTCTTT. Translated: CASSFRPGLLNTEAFF.

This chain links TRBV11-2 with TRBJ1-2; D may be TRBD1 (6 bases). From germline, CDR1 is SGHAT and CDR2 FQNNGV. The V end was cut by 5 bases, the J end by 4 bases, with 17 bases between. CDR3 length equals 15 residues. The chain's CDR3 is CASSATRDTAYGYTF. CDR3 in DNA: TGTGCCAGCAGCGCGACCCGGGACACAGCCTATGGCTACACCTTC.

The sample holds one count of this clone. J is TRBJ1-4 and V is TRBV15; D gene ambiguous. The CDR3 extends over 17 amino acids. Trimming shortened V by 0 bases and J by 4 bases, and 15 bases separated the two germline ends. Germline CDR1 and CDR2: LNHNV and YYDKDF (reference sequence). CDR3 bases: TGTGCCACCAGCAGAGATCTACAGACGTTTGGTAATGAAAAACTGTTTTTT. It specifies CATSRDLQTFGNEKLFF. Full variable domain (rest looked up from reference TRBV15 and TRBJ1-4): DAMVIQNPRYQVTQFGKPVTLSCSQTLNHNVMYWYQQKSSQAPKLLFHYYDKDFNNEADTPDNFQSRRPNTSFCFLDIRSPGLGDTAMYLCATSRDLQTFGNEKLFFGSGTQLSVL.

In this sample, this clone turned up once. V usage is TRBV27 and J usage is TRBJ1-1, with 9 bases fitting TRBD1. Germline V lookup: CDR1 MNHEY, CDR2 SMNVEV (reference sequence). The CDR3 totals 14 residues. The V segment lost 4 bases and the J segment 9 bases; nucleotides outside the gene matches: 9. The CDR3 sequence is CASSSTNGQGQAFF. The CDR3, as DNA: TGTGCCAGCAGTTCAACTAATGGACAGGGGCAAGCTTTCTTT.

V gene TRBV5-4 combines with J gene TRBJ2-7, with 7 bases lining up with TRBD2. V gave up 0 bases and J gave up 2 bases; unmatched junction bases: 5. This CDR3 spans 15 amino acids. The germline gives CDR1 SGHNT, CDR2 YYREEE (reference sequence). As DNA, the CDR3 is TGTGCCAGCAGCTTGGCTGTCCGGGGGGCCTACGAGCAGTACTTC. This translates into CASSLAVRGAYEQYF.

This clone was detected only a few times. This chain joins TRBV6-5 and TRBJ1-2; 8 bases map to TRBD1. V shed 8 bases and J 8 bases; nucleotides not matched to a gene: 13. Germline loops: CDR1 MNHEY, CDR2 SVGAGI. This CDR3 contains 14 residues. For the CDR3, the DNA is TGTGCCAGCCTTACAACCCAGGGGGCGCGGGGCTACACCTTC. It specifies CASLTTQGARGYTF.

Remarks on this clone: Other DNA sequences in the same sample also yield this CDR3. The CDR3 is CASSRAAGGEKLFF. In DNA, the CDR3 is TGTGCCAGCAGCCGCGCCGCTGGCGGAGAAAAACTGTTTTTT. The rearrangement joins TRBV7-2 to TRBJ1-4; D not certain. The V and J ends lost 5 bases and 8 bases respectively, with 15 bases between them. The CDR3 is made up of 14 amino acids. CDR1 and CDR2 (germline): SGHTA, FQGNSA.

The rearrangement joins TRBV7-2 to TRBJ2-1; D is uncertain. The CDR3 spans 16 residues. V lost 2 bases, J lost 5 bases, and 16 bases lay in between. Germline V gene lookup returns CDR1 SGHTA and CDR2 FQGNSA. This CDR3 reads CASSLSTRATNNEQFF. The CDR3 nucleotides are TGTGCCAGCAGCTTATCGACAAGGGCGACCAACAATGAGCAGTTCTTC.

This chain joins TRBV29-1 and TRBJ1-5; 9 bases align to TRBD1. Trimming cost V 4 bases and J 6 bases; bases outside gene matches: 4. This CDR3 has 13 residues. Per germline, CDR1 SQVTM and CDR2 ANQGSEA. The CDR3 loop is CSVGQGDSQPQHF. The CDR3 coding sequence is TGCAGCGTTGGACAGGGGGACAGTCAGCCCCAGCATTTT.

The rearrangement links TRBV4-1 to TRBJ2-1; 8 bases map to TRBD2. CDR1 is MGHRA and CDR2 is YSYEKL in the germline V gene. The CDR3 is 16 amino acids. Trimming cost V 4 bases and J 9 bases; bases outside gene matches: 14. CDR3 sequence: CASSPLSGLGPSEQFF. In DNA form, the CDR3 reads TGCGCCAGCAGCCCACTATCGGGACTAGGCCCCAGTGAGCAGTTCTTC.

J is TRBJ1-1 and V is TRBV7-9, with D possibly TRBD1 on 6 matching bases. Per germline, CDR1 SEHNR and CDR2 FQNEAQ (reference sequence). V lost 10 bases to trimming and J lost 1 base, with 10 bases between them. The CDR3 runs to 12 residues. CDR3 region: CATRGTNTEAFF. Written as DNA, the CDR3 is TGTGCCACTAGGGGGACGAACACTGAAGCTTTCTTT.

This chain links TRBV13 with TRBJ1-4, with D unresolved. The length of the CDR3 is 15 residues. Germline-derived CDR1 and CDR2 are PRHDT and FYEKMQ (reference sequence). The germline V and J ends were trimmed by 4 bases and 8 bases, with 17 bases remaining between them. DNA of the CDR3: TGTGCCAGCAGCTCGAGGTCGCGGGGAAGGGAAAAACTGTTTTTT. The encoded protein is CASSSRSRGREKLFF.

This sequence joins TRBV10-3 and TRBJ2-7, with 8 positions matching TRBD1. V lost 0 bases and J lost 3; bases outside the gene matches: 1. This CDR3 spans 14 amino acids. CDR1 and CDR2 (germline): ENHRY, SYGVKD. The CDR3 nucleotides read TGTGCCATCAGTGAGTCCGGGACAGGCTACGAGCAGTACTTC. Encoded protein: CAISESGTGYEQYF.

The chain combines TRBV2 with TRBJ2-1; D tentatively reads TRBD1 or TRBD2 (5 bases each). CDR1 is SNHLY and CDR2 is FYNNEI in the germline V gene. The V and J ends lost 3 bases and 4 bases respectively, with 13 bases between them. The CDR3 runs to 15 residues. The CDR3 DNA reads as TGTGCCAGCAGTGAGGTAACGGGGCTGTACAATGAGCAGTTCTTC. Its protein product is CASSEVTGLYNEQFF.

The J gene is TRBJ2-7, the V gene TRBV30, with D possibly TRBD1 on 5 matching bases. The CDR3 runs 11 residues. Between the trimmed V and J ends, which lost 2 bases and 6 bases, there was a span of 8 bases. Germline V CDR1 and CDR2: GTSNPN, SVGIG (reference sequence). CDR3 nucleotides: TGTGCCTGGAGTCCCAGGGTCGAGCAGTACTTC. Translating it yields CAWSPRVEQYF. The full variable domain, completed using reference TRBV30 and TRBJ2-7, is SQTIHQWPATLVQPVGSPLSLECTVEGTSNPNLYWYRQAAGRGLQLLFYSVGIGQISSEVPQNLSASRPQDRQFILSSKKLLLSDSGFYLCAWSPRVEQYFGPGTRLTVT.

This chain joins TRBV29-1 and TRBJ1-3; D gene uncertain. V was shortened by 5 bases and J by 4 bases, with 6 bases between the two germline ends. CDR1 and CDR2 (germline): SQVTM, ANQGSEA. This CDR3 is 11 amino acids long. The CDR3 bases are TGCAGCGTTCTGACGGGAAACACCATATATTTT. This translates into CSVLTGNTIYF.

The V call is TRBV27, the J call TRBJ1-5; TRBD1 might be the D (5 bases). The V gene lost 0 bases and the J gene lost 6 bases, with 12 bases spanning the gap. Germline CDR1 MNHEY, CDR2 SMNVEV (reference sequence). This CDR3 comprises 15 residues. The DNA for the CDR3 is TGTGCCAGCAGTTTATCGGTCGTGGGGGGTCAGCCCCAGCATTTT. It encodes CASSLSVVGGQPQHF.

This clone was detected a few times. The CDR3 is CASSDPTGLSYEQYF. DNA of the CDR3: TGTGCCAGCAGTGACCCCACAGGGTTGAGCTACGAGCAGTACTTC. This chain joins TRBV6-4 and TRBJ2-7, with a weak D call TRBD1 (6 bases). Trimming left V 2 bases short and J 3 bases short, with 14 bases between. Germline V gives CDR1 MRHNA, CDR2 SNTAGT. The CDR3 is made up of 15 amino acids.

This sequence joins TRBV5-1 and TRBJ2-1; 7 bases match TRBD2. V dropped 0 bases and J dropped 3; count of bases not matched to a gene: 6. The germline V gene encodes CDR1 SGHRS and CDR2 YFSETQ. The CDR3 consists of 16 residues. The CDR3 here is CASSLAGGGNYNEQFF. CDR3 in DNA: TGCGCCAGCAGCTTGGCGGGCGGGGGAAACTACAATGAGCAGTTCTTC.

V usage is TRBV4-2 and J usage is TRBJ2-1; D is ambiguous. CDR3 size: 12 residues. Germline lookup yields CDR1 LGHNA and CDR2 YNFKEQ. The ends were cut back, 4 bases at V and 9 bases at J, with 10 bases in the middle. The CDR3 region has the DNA TGTGCCAGCAGCCCAAGAGGAATTGAGCAGTTCTTC. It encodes CASSPRGIEQFF.

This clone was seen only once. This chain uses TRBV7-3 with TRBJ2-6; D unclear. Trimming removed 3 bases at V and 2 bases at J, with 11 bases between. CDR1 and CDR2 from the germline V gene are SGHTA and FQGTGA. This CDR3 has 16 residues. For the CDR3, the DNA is TGTGCCAGCAGCTTGGCGGTTGCGGCTGGGGCCAACGTCCTGACTTTC. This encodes CASSLAVAAGANVLTF.

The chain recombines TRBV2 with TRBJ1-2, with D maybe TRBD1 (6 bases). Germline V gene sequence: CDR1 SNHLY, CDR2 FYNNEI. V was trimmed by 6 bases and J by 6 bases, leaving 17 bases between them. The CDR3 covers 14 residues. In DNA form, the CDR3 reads TGTGCCAGCAGGGAACAGGGTCCCACTGATGGCTACACCTTC. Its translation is CASREQGPTDGYTF. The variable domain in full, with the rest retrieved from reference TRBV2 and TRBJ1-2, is EPEVTQTPSHQVTQMGQEVILRCVPISNHLYFYWYRQILGQKVEFLVSFYNNEISEKSEIFDDQFSVERPDGSNFTLKIRSTKLEDSAMYFCASREQGPTDGYTFGSGTRLTVV.

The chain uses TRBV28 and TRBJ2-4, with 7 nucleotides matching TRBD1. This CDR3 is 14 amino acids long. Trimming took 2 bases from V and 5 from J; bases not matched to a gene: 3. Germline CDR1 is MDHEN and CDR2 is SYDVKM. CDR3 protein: CASSLVGGENIQYF. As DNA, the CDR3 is TGTGCCAGCAGTTTAGTAGGGGGCGAAAACATTCAGTACTTC.